This passage covers 20 T cell receptor beta chains from one sample sequenced in a study of T cell responses to AZD1222 COVID-19 vaccine (dated by TCRdb to the early 2020s). The time point label here, explained by the study, means: about 28 days (+/-7) after the second vaccine dose. According to the study, the label for this sample's treatment or condition signals: meningococcal conjugate vaccine given as trial control. The method was the immunoSEQ multiplex PCR assay. TCRdb holds this immuneACCESS table with in-frame rearrangements only. Some clones are missing; in checked studies, unresolved V genes explain under half, and the rest has no known cause. The sample profile shows under 200,000 clones; approximately 90% of them were found once. The top ten hold approximately 4% of the sample. The source was peripheral blood, collected 28 days after the second dose of the MenACWY control vaccine. The receptors come from an adult who received the MenACWY meningococcal vaccine as a control.

The chain carries TRBV5-1 and TRBJ1-2, with TRBD1 identical over 10 bases. This CDR3 contains 15 residues. Trimming took 4 bases from V and 4 from J; bases not matched to a gene: 7. CDR1 and CDR2 (germline): SGHRS, YFSETQ. CDR3 amino acids: CASSLGQGGFYGYTF. The CDR3 nucleotides read TGCGCCAGCAGCCTCGGACAGGGGGGTTTCTATGGCTACACCTTC.

This clone was counted a single time. V usage is TRBV3-1 (or the pseudogene TRBV3-2) and J usage is TRBJ1-6; TRBD1 is a possible D gene (5 bases). The CDR3 has 17 residues. V shed 0 bases and J shed 0 bases, with 9 bases lying between them. Germline CDR1 and CDR2: LGHDT and YNNKEL (reference sequence). CDR3 loop: CASSQDLRGSYNSPLHF. For the CDR3, the DNA is TGTGCCAGCAGCCAAGATTTAAGGGGCTCCTATAATTCACCCCTCCACTTT.

J is TRBJ2-2 and V is TRBV7-9; D is unclear. The germline CDR1 and CDR2 sequences are SEHNR and FQNEAQ (reference sequence). The CDR3 length is 16 residues. Deletions cut 10 bases from V and 2 bases from J, with 20 bases between. The CDR3 bases are TGTGCCACCTCGGTTGGGCGAACCTCCAACACCGGGGAGCTGTTTTTT. Encoded protein: CATSVGRTSNTGELFF.

Concerning this clone itself: One junction end disagrees with the germline gene, perhaps due to a read error. The CDR3 here is CASSFFQEPYTGELFF. The CDR3 coding sequence is TGTGCCAGCAGCTTTTTTCAGGAACCTTACACTGGGGAGCTGTTTTTT. V usage is TRBV5-6 and J usage is TRBJ2-2, with D unclear. This CDR3 comprises 16 residues. Germline V lookup: CDR1 SGHDT, CDR2 YYEEEE.

The chain combines TRBV9 with TRBJ2-3; TRBD1 matches at 8 bases. After removal of 3 bases from V and 3 bases from J, the junction contained 3 bases not matched to a gene. This CDR3 has 14 amino acids. Germline CDR1 is SGDLS and CDR2 is YYNGEE. The CDR3 reads CASSADRATDTQYF. CDR3 DNA sequence: TGTGCCAGCAGCGCGGACAGGGCGACAGATACGCAGTATTTT.

Only one count was recorded for this clone. The chain recombines TRBV12-3 or TRBV12-4 with TRBJ1-2; no reliable D call. The length of the CDR3 is 13 residues. V lost 6 bases, J lost 6 bases, and 14 bases lay in between. CDR3: CASRGSNWDGYTF. Here the CDR3 DNA reads TGTGCCAGCAGGGGGTCAAACTGGGATGGCTACACCTTC.

The chain has TRBV19 and TRBJ1-2, with D unresolved. Trimming cost V 5 bases and J 8 bases, with 15 bases left between them. CDR1 LNHDA and CDR2 SQIVND come from the germline V gene (reference sequence). This CDR3 comprises 13 residues. The CDR3 spells CASSPTSTRGYTF. The CDR3 DNA sequence: TGTGCCAGTAGTCCGACCTCGACACGAGGCTACACCTTC.

V is TRBV29-1 and J is TRBJ1-1, with 7 nucleotides matching TRBD1. CDR3 size: 12 residues. Trimming took 3 bases from V and 4 from J; bases not matched to a gene: 2. Germline V gene data show CDR1 as SQVTM and CDR2 as ANQGSEA. CDR3 DNA: TGCAGCGTTGACTCAGGGGGCACTGAAGCTTTCTTT. It yields the protein CSVDSGGTEAFF.

DNA of the CDR3: TGCAGCGCCTGGACTAGCCGCGACCCTACGCAGTATTTT. It codes for CSAWTSRDPTQYF. J is TRBJ2-3 and V is TRBV29-1; the match to TRBD2 covers 8 bases. Per the germline V gene, CDR1 is SQVTM and CDR2 is ANQGSEA. Trimming removed 7 bases from V and 8 bases from J; junction bases left unmatched: 11. The CDR3 extends over 13 amino acids.

DNA of the CDR3: TGCGCCAGCAGCGGGGACGGTAGCTCTGGAAACACCATATATTTT. Translating gives CASSGDGSSGNTIYF. This chain joins TRBV5-1 and TRBJ1-3, with D possibly TRBD1 on 5 matching bases. Trimming removed 4 bases from V and 0 bases from J, with 11 bases in between. Germline V lookup: CDR1 SGHRS, CDR2 YFSETQ. This CDR3 spans 15 amino acids.

The chain carries TRBV28 and TRBJ1-5; maybe TRBD1 (5 bases). Germline V gene sequence: CDR1 MDHEN, CDR2 SYDVKM. The ends were cut back, 6 bases at V and 5 bases at J, with 17 bases in the middle. This CDR3 contains 15 residues. DNA of the CDR3: TGTGCCAGCAGCCCCGAAGGGACGGGGGATCAGCCCCAGCATTTT. Translating gives CASSPEGTGDQPQHF.

CDR3 region: CASTPWGAYEQYF. The CDR3 nucleotides are TGTGCCAGCACCCCGTGGGGCGCCTACGAGCAGTACTTC. This chain joins TRBV12-3 or TRBV12-4 and TRBJ2-7, with a possible D match to TRBD1 (5 bases). This CDR3 has 13 amino acids. Trimming took off 7 bases at V and 2 bases at J, with 12 bases between the two ends.

The chain uses TRBV27 and TRBJ2-7, with 7 bases aligning to TRBD1. Germline loops: CDR1 MNHEY, CDR2 SMNVEV (reference sequence). J was trimmed by 2 bases and V by 5 bases; bases with no gene match: 6. The CDR3 totals 14 residues. This CDR3 reads CASSTGQSPYEQYF. The CDR3 DNA follows: TGTGCCAGCAGTACGGGACAGAGCCCCTACGAGCAGTACTTC.

The V call is TRBV6-1, the J call TRBJ2-1, with 9 bases matching TRBD2. In germline, CDR1 is MNHNS, CDR2 SASEGT. With 4 bases clipped from V and 4 bases from J, the junction kept 8 bases outside the gene matches. CDR3 size: 16 residues. In DNA, the CDR3 is TGTGCCAGCAGTGCCTACACTAGCGGGCGGTACAATGAGCAGTTCTTC. Its protein is CASSAYTSGRYNEQFF.

The chain is built from TRBV14 and TRBJ2-1; unclear D gene. CDR3 length: 12 residues. V was pared by 5 bases and J by 7 bases, with 9 bases between. From germline, CDR1 is SGHDN and CDR2 FVKESK. The CDR3 DNA reads TGTGCCAGCAGCGAAAATCGGAATGAGCAGTTCTTC. This encodes CASSENRNEQFF. The full variable domain, in which reference TRBV14 and TRBJ2-1 provide the parts outside the CDR3, is EAGVTQFPSHSVIEKGQTVTLRCDPISGHDNLYWYRRVMGKEIKFLLHFVKESKQDESGMPNNRFLAERTGGTYSTLKVQPAELEDSGVYFCASSENRNEQFFGPGTRLTVL.

This clone was counted once. The rearrangement joins TRBV21-1 to TRBJ1-5. TRBV21-1 has pseudogene status. CDR3 length: 19 amino acids. For the CDR3, the DNA is TGTGCCAGCAGCGCCGGGACGATTTCAATCGAAGGGGGCAATCAGCCCCAGCATTTT. Amino acid sequence: CASSAGTISIEGGNQPQHF.

The chain employs TRBV21-1 and TRBJ1-5. TRBV21-1 represents a pseudogene. This CDR3 is 15 amino acids long. Written as DNA, the CDR3 is TGTGCCAGCAGCAAAGAGGGGGGGCCGAATCAGCCCCAGCATTTT. As protein: CASSKEGGPNQPQHF.

The chain links TRBV7-9 to TRBJ2-7; TRBD1 agrees at 9 bases. V lost 5 bases and J lost 0; bases outside the gene matches: 14. This CDR3 spans 18 amino acids. CDR1 and CDR2 (germline): SEHNR, FQNEAQ (reference sequence). CDR3 loop: CASSDYPKGQGNSYEQYF. For the CDR3, the DNA is TGTGCCAGCAGCGACTACCCAAAGGGACAGGGAAACTCCTACGAGCAGTACTTC.

The chain couples TRBV5-1 to TRBJ2-7; the match to TRBD2 covers 8 bases. The CDR3 loop spans 13 amino acids. V lost 4 bases, J lost 3 bases, and 3 bases stayed unmatched. The germline V gene has CDR1 SGHRS and CDR2 YFSETQ. The CDR3 reads CASSRAGVYEQYF. CDR3 DNA sequence: TGCGCCAGCAGCCGAGCGGGAGTCTACGAGCAGTACTTC.

The gene calls are TRBV5-1 and TRBJ2-7; unclear D gene. Germline CDR1 SGHRS, CDR2 YFSETQ. The CDR3 covers 15 residues. Trimming stripped 0 bases from V and 3 bases from J, with 13 bases between. Written as DNA, the CDR3 is TGCGCCAGCAGCTTGGATAGTCGGCGTAGCTACGAGCAGTACTTC. This codes for CASSLDSRRSYEQYF.